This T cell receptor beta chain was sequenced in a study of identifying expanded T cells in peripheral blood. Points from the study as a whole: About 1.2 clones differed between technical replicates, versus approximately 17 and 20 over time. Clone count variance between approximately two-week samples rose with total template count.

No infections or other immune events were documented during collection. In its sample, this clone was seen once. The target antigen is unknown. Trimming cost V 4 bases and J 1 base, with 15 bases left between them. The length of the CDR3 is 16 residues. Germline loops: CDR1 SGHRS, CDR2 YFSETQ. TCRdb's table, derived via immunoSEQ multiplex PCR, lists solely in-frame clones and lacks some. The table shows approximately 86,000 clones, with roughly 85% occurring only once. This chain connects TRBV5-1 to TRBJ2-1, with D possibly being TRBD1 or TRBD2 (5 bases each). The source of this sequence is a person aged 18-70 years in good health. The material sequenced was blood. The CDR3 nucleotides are TGCGCCAGCAGCCACGACGAGGGGCGGTCCTACAATGAGCAGTTCTTC. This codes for CASSHDEGRSYNEQFF.